This paragraph covers one T cell receptor (beta chain) sequence. Its target is not known. Germline lookup yields CDR1 SGHTA and CDR2 FQGTGA. CDR3 length equals 13 residues. Trimming left V 2 bases short and J 6 bases short, with 8 bases between. These data belong to a study of siplizumab effects on memory and regulatory T cells. Responder and stimulator cells in the mixed lymphocyte reaction were cultured together for less than 7 days at 37°C. Here immunoSEQ multiplex PCR was the method, and the copy in TCRdb shows in-frame clones only, minus some. The sample records around 15,000 clones, around 46% being singletons.

The sequenced material came from CFSE-low (dividing) CD4+ T cells sorted from an allogeneic mixed lymphocyte reaction. This chain uses TRBV7-3 with TRBJ1-5; D uncertain. The clonotype originates from a human donor in good health; the cells came from an allogeneic mixed lymphocyte reaction. Some clones in this sample may be carry-over from other donors' samples. DNA of the CDR3: TGTGCCAGCAGCTTAGGTTTGGGTCAGCCCCAGCATTTT. As protein: CASSLGLGQPQHF.